This TCR beta chain appears in the sequencing data of a study of blood T cell repertoires in COVID-19. The germline V gene encodes CDR1 SSHAT and CDR2 FNYEAQ (reference sequence). With 6 bases clipped from V and 3 bases from J, the junction kept 6 bases outside the gene matches. CDR3 length equals 15 residues. Per the study methods: Scientists estimated how many nucleated cells there were by amplifying reference gene primers. Clones were sequenced by immunoSEQ multiplex PCR, and TCRdb holds only the in-frame ones, with some missing. That table furnishes V, J and clone size, whereas the DNA furnished D and trimming. Of approximately 200,000 clones in the sample, around 86% are singletons; the top ten hold approximately 5.3%.

This sequence was found in a human donor in a cohort sampled during active COVID-19. The V call is TRBV7-7, the J call TRBJ2-2; 8 positions match TRBD1. Sequences were obtained from peripheral blood. DNA of the CDR3: TGTGCCAGCAGGCCCGGGACAGGAGACACCGGGGAGCTGTTTTTT. Encoded protein: CASRPGTGDTGELFF.